This TCR beta chain was retrieved from a study of shared clonotypes between healthy human individuals. The CDR3 is 15 residues long. Germline V gene data show CDR1 as SGHRS and CDR2 as YFSETQ. The junction had 6 bases not matched to a gene; V was cut back by 3 bases and J by 10 bases. Repertoires were generated with immunoSEQ multiplex PCR, while TCRdb's copy carries only in-frame clones and drops some. In the table there are roughly 500,000 clones, roughly 78% of which are singletons. The clonotype originates from a woman aged 40 to 50 in good health. Some clones in this sample may be carry-over from other donors' samples. The chain employs TRBV5-1 and TRBJ2-1; 14 nucleotides match TRBD2. The sample was PBMCs. The CDR3 DNA reads TGCGCCAGCAGCTGGGGACTAGCGGGAGTAGGAGAGCAGTTCTTC. Its protein product is CASSWGLAGVGEQFF.